This T cell receptor (beta chain) emerged from a study of CXCR3-negative and CXCR3-positive naive CD8 T cells. Findings and limits, study-wide: Post-cryopreservation CXCR3 expression was partly diminished, and the bulk of assays employed fresh PBMCs.

The naive CD8+ gate required CD45RO-CCR7+CD27+CD95- phenotype. A note on this clonotype: The antigen remains unidentified.

The libraries of TRB cDNA were prepared using 5' RACE with UMI labels. After re-calling the 5' RACE reads, TCRdb lists one entry per CDR3 protein, DNA absent. The sample table includes 100,000 to 150,000 distinct CDR3 sequences. Per germline, CDR1 SEHNR and CDR2 FQNEAQ (reference sequence). This CDR3 spans 12 amino acids. Material for sequencing was naive CXCR3- CD8+ T cells from blood. Subset meaning: CD45RO-CCR7+CD27+CD95- naive CD8+ T cells lacking CXCR3 (TNR3-). The source is a human donor in good health. Some clones in this sample may be carry-over from other donors' samples. V usage is TRBV7-9 and J usage is TRBJ2-7; TCRdb names TRBD1, which stays unverified in the absence of DNA. CDR3 region: CASSLARGEQYF.